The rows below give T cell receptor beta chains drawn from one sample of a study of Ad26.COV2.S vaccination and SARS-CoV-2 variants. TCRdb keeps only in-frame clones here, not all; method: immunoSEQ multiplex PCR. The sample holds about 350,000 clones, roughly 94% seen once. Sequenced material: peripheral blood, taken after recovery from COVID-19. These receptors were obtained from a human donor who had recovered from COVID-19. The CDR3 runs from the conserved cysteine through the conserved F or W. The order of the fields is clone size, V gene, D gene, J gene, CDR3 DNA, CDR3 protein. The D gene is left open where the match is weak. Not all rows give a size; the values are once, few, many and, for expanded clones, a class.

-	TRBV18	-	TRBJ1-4	TGTGCCAGCTCACCCCAGGGAGATAATGAAAAACTGTTTTTT	CASSPQGDNEKLFF
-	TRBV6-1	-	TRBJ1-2	TGTGCCAGCAGTGAAGCGCTTCAGGGAACAGCATATGGCTACACCTTC	CASSEALQGTAYGYTF
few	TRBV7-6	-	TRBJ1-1	TGTGCCAGCAGCCCCCACCTGCCGGGAACTGAAGCTTTCTTT	CASSPHLPGTEAFF
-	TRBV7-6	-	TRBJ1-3	TGTGCCAGCAGCTCAAACCCCTACCGGGGCACAGTCTCTGGAAACACCATATATTTT	CASSSNPYRGTVSGNTIYF
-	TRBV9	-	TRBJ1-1	TGTGCCAGCAGCGTAGCCAGGGGAGGGGGGAACACTGAAGCTTTCTTT	CASSVARGGGNTEAFF
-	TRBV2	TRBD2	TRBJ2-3	TGTGCCAGCAGATCAAGTTTAGCGGGGATGAGCACAGATACGCAGTATTTT	CASRSSLAGMSTDTQYF
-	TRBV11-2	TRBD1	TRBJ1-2	TGTGCCAGCAGCTCGGGGACAGTCCCCTGGTATGGCTACACCTTC	CASSSGTVPWYGYTF
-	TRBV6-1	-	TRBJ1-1	TGTGCCAGCAGTGAAGTGGTTTGGACTGAAGCTTTCTTT	CASSEVVWTEAFF
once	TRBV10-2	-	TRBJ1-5	TGCGCCAGCAGTGAACGGGGGGGGAATCAGCCCCAGCATTTT	CASSERGGNQPQHF
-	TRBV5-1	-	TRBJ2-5	TGCGCCAGCAGTTCCGCGACTAGTGGAGAGACCCAGTACTTC	CASSSATSGETQYF
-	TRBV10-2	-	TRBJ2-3	TGCGCCAGCAGTGTGGGAGGACAGCGGGCAGATACGCAGTATTTT	CASSVGGQRADTQYF